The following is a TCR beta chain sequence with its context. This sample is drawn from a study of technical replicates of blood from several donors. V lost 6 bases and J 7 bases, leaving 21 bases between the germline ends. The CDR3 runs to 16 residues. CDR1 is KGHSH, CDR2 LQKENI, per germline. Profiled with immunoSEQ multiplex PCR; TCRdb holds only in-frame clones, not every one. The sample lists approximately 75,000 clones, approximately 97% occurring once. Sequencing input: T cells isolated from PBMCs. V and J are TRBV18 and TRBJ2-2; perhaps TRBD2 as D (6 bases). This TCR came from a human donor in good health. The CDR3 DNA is TGTGCCAGCTCCCGGTCGGGGGATTCGGATGGCGGGGAGCTGTTTTTT. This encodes CASSRSGDSDGGELFF.